A selection of T cell receptor beta chains follows, all from one sample in a study of T cell changes during pregnancy in multiple sclerosis. Sequenced by immunoSEQ multiplex PCR; TCRdb stores in-frame clones only, minus some. Of some 46,000 clones in the sample, approximately 92% were seen once. The material sequenced was peripheral blood. The receptor set was obtained from a female donor with multiple sclerosis, enrolled in a pregnancy study. Both conserved end residues are part of each CDR3. The D gene is left open where the match is weak. The size entry is marked missing in some rows and otherwise reads once, few, many or a size class.

cdr3_aa cdr3_nt j_call d_call v_call clone_size
CASSLGDRAGNTIYF TGTGCCAGCAGTTTAGGGGACAGGGCTGGAAACACCATATATTTT TRBJ1-3 TRBD1 TRBV28 NA
CASKGAGANVLTF TGTGCCAGCAAGGGGGCTGGGGCCAACGTCCTGACTTTC TRBJ2-6 NA TRBV28 NA
CASSYSGTTYEQYF TGTGCCAGCAGTTACTCCGGGACAACCTACGAGCAGTACTTC TRBJ2-7 NA TRBV6-5 NA
CASSESSRTFYTEAFF TGTGCCAGCAGTGAGTCGTCCAGGACGTTTTATACTGAAGCTTTCTTT TRBJ1-1 NA TRBV25-1 NA
CASSQDRGFNEQFF TGCGCCAGCAGCCAAGATAGGGGCTTCAATGAGCAGTTCTTC TRBJ2-1 NA TRBV4-1 NA
CASSSETGGEELFF TGTGCCAGCAGCTCCGAGACAGGGGGCGAAGAACTGTTTTTT TRBJ1-4 TRBD1 TRBV28 NA
CAWSVRVSGNTIYF TGTGCCTGGAGTGTACGGGTTTCCGGAAACACCATATATTTT TRBJ1-3 NA TRBV30 NA
CASSEGFARVAYEQYF TGTGCCAGCAGTGAAGGCTTCGCGCGGGTGGCCTACGAGCAGTACTTC TRBJ2-7 NA TRBV6-1 NA
CASSSFRVSYEQYF TGTGCCAGCAGTTCGTTTAGGGTCTCCTACGAGCAGTACTTC TRBJ2-7 NA TRBV28 few
CASGSDREPSGANVLTF TGTGCCAGCGGGTCGGACAGGGAACCCTCTGGGGCCAACGTCCTGACTTTC TRBJ2-6 TRBD1 TRBV6-4 NA
CASSELASPNEQFF TGTGCCAGCAGCGAATTAGCCAGCCCCAATGAGCAGTTCTTC TRBJ2-1 NA TRBV9 once
CASSQDLGGGYNEQFF TGCGCCAGCAGCCAAGATCTAGGGGGAGGTTACAATGAGCAGTTCTTC TRBJ2-1 NA TRBV4-3 once
CASSLDVGQGSTEAFF TGTGCCAGCAGCTTAGACGTCGGACAGGGGAGCACTGAAGCTTTCTTT TRBJ1-1 TRBD1 TRBV11-2 NA
CASSVGRATGELFF TGTGCCAGCTCAGTCGGACGGGCCACCGGGGAGCTGTTTTTT TRBJ2-2 NA TRBV18 NA
CASSLSQGTREQYF TGTGCCAGCAGTTTATCGCAGGGTACTCGCGAGCAGTACTTC TRBJ2-7 NA TRBV27 few
CASSPGTGAEQPQHF TGTGCCAGCAGTCCAGGGACAGGGGCAGAGCAGCCCCAGCATTTT TRBJ1-5 TRBD1 TRBV25-1 NA
CASSSIVSGRGLYGYTF TGTGCCAGCAGTTCCATCGTATCGGGCAGGGGGCTTTATGGCTACACCTTC TRBJ1-2 TRBD1 TRBV28 NA
CASSPSGRANNEQFF TGTGCCAGCAGCCCAAGCGGGAGGGCTAACAATGAGCAGTTCTTC TRBJ2-1 TRBD2 TRBV28 NA
CASSAGSLAGGPADTQYF TGTGCCAGCAGCGCCGGGAGCCTAGCGGGAGGGCCAGCAGATACGCAGTATTTT TRBJ2-3 TRBD2 TRBV11-2 NA
CASSPSRGSSGNTIYF TGTGCCAGCTCACCATCGCGGGGAAGCTCTGGAAACACCATATATTTT TRBJ1-3 NA TRBV18 once